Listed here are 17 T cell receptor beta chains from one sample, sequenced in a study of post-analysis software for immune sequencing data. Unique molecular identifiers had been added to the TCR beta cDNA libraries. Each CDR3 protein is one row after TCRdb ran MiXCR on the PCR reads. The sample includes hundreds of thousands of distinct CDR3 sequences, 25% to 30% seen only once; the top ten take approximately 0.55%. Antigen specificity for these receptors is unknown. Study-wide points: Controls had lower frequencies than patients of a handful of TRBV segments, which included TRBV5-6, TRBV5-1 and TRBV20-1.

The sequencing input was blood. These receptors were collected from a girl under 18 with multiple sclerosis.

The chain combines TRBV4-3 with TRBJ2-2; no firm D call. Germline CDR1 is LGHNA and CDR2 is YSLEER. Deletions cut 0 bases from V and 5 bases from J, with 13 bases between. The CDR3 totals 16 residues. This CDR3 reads CASSQDRYFRTGELFF. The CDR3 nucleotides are TGCGCCAGCAGCCAAGATCGATATTTTAGGACCGGGGAGCTGTTTTTT.

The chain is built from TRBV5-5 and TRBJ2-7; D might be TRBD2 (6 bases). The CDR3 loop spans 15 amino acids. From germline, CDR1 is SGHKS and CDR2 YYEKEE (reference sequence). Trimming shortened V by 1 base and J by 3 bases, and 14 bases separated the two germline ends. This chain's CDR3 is CASSLSDGSGYEQYF. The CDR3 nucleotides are TGTGCCAGCAGCTTGTCCGACGGGAGTGGCTACGAGCAGTACTTC.

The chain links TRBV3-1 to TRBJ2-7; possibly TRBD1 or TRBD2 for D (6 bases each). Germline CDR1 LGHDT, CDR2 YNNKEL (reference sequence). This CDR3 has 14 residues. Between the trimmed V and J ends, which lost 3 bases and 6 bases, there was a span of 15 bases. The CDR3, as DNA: TGTGCCAGCAGCCAGGTAGGGGGGCCCTCCGAGCAGTACTTC. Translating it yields CASSQVGGPSEQYF.

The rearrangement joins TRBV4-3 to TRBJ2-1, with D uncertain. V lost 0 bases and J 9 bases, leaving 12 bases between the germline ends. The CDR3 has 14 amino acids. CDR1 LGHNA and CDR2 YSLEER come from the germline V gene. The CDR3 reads CASSQEVTIGEQFF. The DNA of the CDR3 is TGCGCCAGCAGCCAAGAGGTCACTATAGGTGAGCAGTTCTTC.

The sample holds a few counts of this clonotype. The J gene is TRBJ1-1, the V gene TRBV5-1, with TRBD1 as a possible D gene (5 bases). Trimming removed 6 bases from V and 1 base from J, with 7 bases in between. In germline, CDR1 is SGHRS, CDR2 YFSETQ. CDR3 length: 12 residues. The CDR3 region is CASIGGNTEAFF. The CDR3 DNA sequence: TGCGCCAGCATCGGGGGGAACACTGAAGCTTTCTTT.

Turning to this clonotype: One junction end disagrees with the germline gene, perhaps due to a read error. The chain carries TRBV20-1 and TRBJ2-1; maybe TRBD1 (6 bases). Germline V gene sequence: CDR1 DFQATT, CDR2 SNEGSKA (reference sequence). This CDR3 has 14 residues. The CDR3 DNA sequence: TGCGGTGCTAGACCGAACAGGGACTACAATGAGCAGTTCTTC. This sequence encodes CGARPNRDYNEQFF.

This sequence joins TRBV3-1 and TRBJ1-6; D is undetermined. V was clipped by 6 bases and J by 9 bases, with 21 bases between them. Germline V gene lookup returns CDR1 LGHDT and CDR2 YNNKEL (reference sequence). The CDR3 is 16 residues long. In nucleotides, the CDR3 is TGTGCCAGCAGGAGCCTTACCGGCAGTGGTAGTTCACCCCTCCACTTT. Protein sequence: CASRSLTGSGSSPLHF.

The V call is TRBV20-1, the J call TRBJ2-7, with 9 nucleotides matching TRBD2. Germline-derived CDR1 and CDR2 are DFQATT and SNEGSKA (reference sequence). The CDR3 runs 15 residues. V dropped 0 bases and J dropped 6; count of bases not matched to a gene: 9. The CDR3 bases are TGCAGTGCTAGAGATCCTTGGCTAGCGGGACCCGAGCAGTACTTC. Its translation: CSARDPWLAGPEQYF.

This chain's CDR3 is CASSLVGDRGHYGYTF. The CDR3 DNA sequence: TGTGCCAGCAGCTTGGTCGGCGACAGGGGCCACTATGGCTACACCTTC. The chain joins TRBV5-6 to TRBJ1-2, with TRBD1 matching over 8 bases. Germline CDR1 SGHDT, CDR2 YYEEEE. The CDR3 has 16 amino acids. Germline trimming cut 0 bases from V and 3 bases from J; bases unmatched to any gene: 7.

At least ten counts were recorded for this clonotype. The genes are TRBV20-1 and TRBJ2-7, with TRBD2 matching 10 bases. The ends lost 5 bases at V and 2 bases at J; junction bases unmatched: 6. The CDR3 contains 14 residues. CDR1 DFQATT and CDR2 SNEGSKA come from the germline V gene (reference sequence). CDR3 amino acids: CSAQLAGTTYEQYF. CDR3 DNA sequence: TGCAGTGCTCAACTAGCGGGGACTACCTACGAGCAGTACTTC.

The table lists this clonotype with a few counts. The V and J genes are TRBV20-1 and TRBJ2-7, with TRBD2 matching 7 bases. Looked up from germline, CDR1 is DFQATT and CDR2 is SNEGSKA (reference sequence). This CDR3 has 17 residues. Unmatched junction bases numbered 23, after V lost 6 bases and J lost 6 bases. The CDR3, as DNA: TGCAGTGCCCCCCACCTCGGGAGACCGGCGGGAGAGAGCGAGCAGTACTTC. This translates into CSAPHLGRPAGESEQYF.

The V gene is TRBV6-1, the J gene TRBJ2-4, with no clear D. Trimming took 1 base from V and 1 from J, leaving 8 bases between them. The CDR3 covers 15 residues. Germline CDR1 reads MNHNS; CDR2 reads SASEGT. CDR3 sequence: CASSEDMIAKNIQYF. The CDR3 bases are TGTGCCAGCAGTGAAGATATGATCGCCAAAAACATTCAGTACTTC.

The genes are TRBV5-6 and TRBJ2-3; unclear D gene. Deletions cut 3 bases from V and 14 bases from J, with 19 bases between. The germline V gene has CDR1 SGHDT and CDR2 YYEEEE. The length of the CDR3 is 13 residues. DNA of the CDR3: TGTGCCAGCAGCTCACACCCAGGTGAAAAACTGTATTTT. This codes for CASSSHPGEKLYF.

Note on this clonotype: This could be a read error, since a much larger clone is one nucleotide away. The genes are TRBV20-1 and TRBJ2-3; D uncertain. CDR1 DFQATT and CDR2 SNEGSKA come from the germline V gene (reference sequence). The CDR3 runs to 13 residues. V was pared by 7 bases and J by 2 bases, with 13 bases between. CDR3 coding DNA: TGCAGTGTGGCTTCGGATTACACAGATACGCAGTATTTT. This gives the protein CSVASDYTDTQYF.

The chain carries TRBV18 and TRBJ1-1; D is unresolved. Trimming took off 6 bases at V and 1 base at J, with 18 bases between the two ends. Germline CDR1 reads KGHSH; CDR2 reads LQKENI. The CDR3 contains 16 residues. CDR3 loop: CASSLSIRTPNTEAFF. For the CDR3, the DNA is TGTGCCAGCTCCCTCTCTATACGTACACCGAACACTGAAGCTTTCTTT.

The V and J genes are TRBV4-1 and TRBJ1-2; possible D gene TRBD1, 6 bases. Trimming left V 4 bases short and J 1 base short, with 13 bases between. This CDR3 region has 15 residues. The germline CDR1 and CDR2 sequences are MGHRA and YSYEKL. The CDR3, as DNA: TGCGCCAGCAGCCCTTCGAAGGGGGGTAACTATGGCTACACCTTC. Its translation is CASSPSKGGNYGYTF.

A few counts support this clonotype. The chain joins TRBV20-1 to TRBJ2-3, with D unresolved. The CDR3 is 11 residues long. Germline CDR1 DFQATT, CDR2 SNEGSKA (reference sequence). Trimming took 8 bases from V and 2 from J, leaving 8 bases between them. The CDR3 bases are TGCAGTACCCTTTACACAGATACGCAGTATTTT. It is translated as CSTLYTDTQYF.